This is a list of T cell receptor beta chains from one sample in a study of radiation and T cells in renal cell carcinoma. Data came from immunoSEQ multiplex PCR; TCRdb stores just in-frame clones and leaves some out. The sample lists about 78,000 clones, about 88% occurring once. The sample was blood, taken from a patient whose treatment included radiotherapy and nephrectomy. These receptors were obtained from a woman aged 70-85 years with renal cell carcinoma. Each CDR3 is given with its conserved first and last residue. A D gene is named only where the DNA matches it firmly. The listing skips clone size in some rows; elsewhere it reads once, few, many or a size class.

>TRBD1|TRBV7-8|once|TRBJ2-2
CASSPTGQGANGELFF
TGTGCCAGCAGCCCTACGGGACAGGGGGCTAACGGGGAGCTGTTTTTT
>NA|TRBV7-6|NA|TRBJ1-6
CASSGALQGLNSPLHF
TGTGCCAGCAGCGGAGCCTTACAGGGCCTAAATTCACCCCTCCACTTT
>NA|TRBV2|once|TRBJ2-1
CASRQTGNEQFF
TGTGCCAGCAGGCAGACAGGTAATGAGCAGTTCTTC
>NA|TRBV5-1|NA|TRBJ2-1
CASSSGVGYNEQFF
TGCGCCAGCAGCTCAGGGGTAGGCTACAATGAGCAGTTCTTC
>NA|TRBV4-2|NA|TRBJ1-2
CASSHPTGQNYGYTF
TGTGCCAGCAGCCACCCCACCGGACAGAACTATGGCTACACCTTC
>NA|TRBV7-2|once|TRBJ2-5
CASSPIVGATQETQYF
TGTGCCAGCAGCCCTATAGTGGGGGCCACCCAAGAGACCCAGTACTTC
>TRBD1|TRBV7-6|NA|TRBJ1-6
CASSPGTAFSYNSPLHF
TGTGCCAGCAGCCCGGGGACAGCCTTCTCCTATAATTCACCCCTCCACTTT
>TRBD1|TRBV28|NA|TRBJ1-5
CASSWRPGTGYHGNQPQHF
TGTGCCAGCAGTTGGAGACCCGGGACAGGGTATCATGGCAATCAGCCCCAGCATTTT
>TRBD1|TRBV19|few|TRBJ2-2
CASSAKGQGNTGELFF
TGTGCCAGTAGTGCTAAGGGACAGGGGAACACCGGGGAGCTGTTTTTT
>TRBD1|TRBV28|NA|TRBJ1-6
CATLGTGGGLGNSPLHF
TGTGCCACCCTGGGGACAGGGGGTGGTTTAGGTAATTCACCCCTCCACTTT
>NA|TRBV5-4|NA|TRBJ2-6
CASSLRTAGANVLTF
TGTGCCAGCAGCTTACGGACAGCTGGGGCCAACGTCCTGACTTTC
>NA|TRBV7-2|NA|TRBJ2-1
CASSLAGAYEQFF
TGTGCCAGCAGCTTAGCTGGGGCCTATGAGCAGTTCTTC
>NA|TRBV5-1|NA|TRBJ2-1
CASTQGGRGDNEQFF
TGCGCCAGCACCCAAGGGGGTCGGGGGGACAATGAGCAGTTCTTC
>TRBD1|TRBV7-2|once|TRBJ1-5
CASSSTGGNQPQHF
TGTGCCAGCAGCTCGACAGGGGGCAATCAGCCCCAGCATTTT
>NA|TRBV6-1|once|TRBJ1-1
CASSDIRGTEAFF
TGTGCCAGCAGTGACATAAGAGGCACTGAAGCTTTCTTT
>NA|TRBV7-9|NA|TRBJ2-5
CASSFSGAGETQYF
TGTGCCAGCAGCTTTTCAGGGGCTGGGGAGACCCAGTACTTC
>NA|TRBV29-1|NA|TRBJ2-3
CSVEGPGSTDTQYF
TGCAGCGTTGAGGGGCCAGGAAGCACAGATACGCAGTATTTT
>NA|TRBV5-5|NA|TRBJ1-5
CASSLLDFRQPQHF
TGTGCCAGCAGCTTGTTGGACTTTAGACAGCCCCAGCATTTT
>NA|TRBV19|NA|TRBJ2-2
CASRVLGTGELFF
TGTGCCAGCAGGGTTTTGGGTACCGGGGAGCTGTTTTTT
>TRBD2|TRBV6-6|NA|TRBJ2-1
CAISGGGGYNEQFF
TGTGCCATCTCCGGGGGGGGTGGCTACAATGAGCAGTTCTTC
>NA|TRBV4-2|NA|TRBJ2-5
CASSQGRGKGEETQYF
TGTGCCAGCAGCCAGGGGCGGGGGAAGGGGGAAGAGACCCAGTACTTC
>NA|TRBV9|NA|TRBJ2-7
CASSGPGREQYF
TGTGCCAGCAGCGGGCCAGGGCGCGAGCAGTACTTC